This T cell receptor (beta chain) was profiled in a study of metastatic and nonmetastatic thyroid tumors. Authors' processing steps: Building a distant-metastasis classifier for papillary thyroid cancer drew on CDR3 differences across clinicopathological groups. Through MiXCR, TCRdb re-clonotyped the PCR reads. What appears here as the V and J calls and clone size reflects TCRdb's work, not the paper's. The table has approximately 20,000 clones, around a sixth seen once; the top ten hold over 15%. Thyroid surgery had not been preceded by any treatment in any patient. Germline V gene lookup returns CDR1 DFQATT and CDR2 SNEGSKA (reference sequence). The CDR3 is 16 residues long. The sample holds a few counts of this clone. The same CDR3 also results from other DNA sequences found in this sample.

This receptor was identified in a female donor with papillary thyroid cancer or a benign thyroid nodule (not recorded which). Some clones in this sample may be carry-over from other donors' samples. Sample: blood. The chain has TRBV20-1 and TRBJ1-2; the D is unclear. CDR3 sequence: CSAFRYGNQANYGYTF. The CDR3 DNA is TGCAGCGCTTTCCGCTATGGAAACCAGGCTAACTATGGCTACACCTTC.